This is a list of T cell receptor beta chains from one sample in a study of T cells in localized non-small cell lung cancer. Some clones are missing from TCRdb's copy, which holds only in-frame ones; the method was immunoSEQ multiplex PCR. The sample yields roughly 67,000 clones, just under 85% seen once. This specimen consisted of peripheral blood, obtained before any cancer treatment. The receptors were gathered from a female donor over 55 with stage I lung adenocarcinoma. Both conserved end residues are part of each CDR3. D genes are given only for firm matches. Expanded clones get a size class; other rows say once, few or many, or leave the size out.

clone_size: once; v_call: TRBV7-8; j_call: TRBJ1-4; d_call: .; cdr3_aa: CASSPQGINEKLFF; cdr3_nt: TGTGCCAGCAGCCCCCAGGGGATTAATGAAAAACTGTTTTTT
clone_size: .; v_call: TRBV30; j_call: TRBJ2-3; d_call: TRBD1; cdr3_aa: CAWSIGQGSTDTQYF; cdr3_nt: TGTGCCTGGAGTATCGGACAGGGTAGCACAGATACGCAGTATTTT
clone_size: .; v_call: TRBV30; j_call: TRBJ2-1; d_call: .; cdr3_aa: CAWNKGLPGNEQFF; cdr3_nt: TGTGCCTGGAATAAGGGACTCCCGGGTAATGAGCAGTTCTTC
clone_size: .; v_call: TRBV19; j_call: TRBJ1-5; d_call: TRBD1; cdr3_aa: CASSIESGQGGNQPQHF; cdr3_nt: TGTGCCAGTAGTATAGAGAGCGGACAGGGTGGCAATCAGCCCCAGCATTTT
clone_size: .; v_call: TRBV7-9; j_call: TRBJ2-3; d_call: .; cdr3_aa: CASSLVGTDTQYF; cdr3_nt: TGTGCCAGCAGCTTAGTAGGCACAGATACGCAGTATTTT
clone_size: .; v_call: TRBV4-1; j_call: TRBJ2-3; d_call: .; cdr3_aa: CASSLSAGLARDTQYF; cdr3_nt: TGCGCCAGCAGTCTGTCGGCCGGGCTAGCTAGGGATACGCAGTATTTT
clone_size: .; v_call: TRBV5-1; j_call: TRBJ2-3; d_call: TRBD1; cdr3_aa: CASSPDRGPRDTQYF; cdr3_nt: TGCGCCAGCAGCCCGGACAGGGGGCCGCGAGATACGCAGTATTTT
clone_size: .; v_call: TRBV7-9; j_call: TRBJ1-5; d_call: .; cdr3_aa: CASSRDTNQPQHF; cdr3_nt: TGTGCCAGCAGTCGGGACACTAATCAGCCCCAGCATTTT
clone_size: .; v_call: TRBV7-2; j_call: TRBJ2-3; d_call: .; cdr3_aa: CASSLESTDTQYF; cdr3_nt: TGTGCCAGCAGCTTAGAGAGCACAGATACGCAGTATTTT
clone_size: few; v_call: TRBV6-6; j_call: TRBJ1-1; d_call: .; cdr3_aa: CASSPRQNTEAFF; cdr3_nt: TGTGCCAGCAGCCCTAGACAAAACACTGAAGCTTTCTTT
clone_size: .; v_call: TRBV7-3; j_call: TRBJ1-6; d_call: TRBD1; cdr3_aa: CASSTRQGTPLHF; cdr3_nt: TGTGCCAGCAGCACCCGACAGGGAACACCCCTCCACTTT
clone_size: .; v_call: TRBV25-1; j_call: TRBJ1-1; d_call: .; cdr3_aa: CASSAAGNTEAFF; cdr3_nt: TGTGCCAGCAGTGCGGCCGGGAACACTGAAGCTTTCTTT
clone_size: .; v_call: TRBV11-1; j_call: TRBJ2-7; d_call: .; cdr3_aa: CASSVAAAGLEQYF; cdr3_nt: TGTGCCAGCAGCGTCGCGGCGGCGGGCCTCGAGCAGTACTTC
clone_size: few; v_call: TRBV11-2; j_call: TRBJ1-2; d_call: TRBD1; cdr3_aa: CASSFGSRGRRGYGYTF; cdr3_nt: TGTGCCAGCAGCTTCGGTAGCAGGGGGAGAAGGGGATATGGCTACACCTTC
clone_size: .; v_call: TRBV19; j_call: TRBJ1-3; d_call: .; cdr3_aa: CASSISRSSGNTIYF; cdr3_nt: TGTGCCAGTAGTATTTCCCGGAGCTCTGGAAACACCATATATTTT
clone_size: .; v_call: TRBV1; j_call: TRBJ2-1; d_call: .; cdr3_aa: CTSSQEGGLAGPSSYNEQFF; cdr3_nt: TGCACCAGCAGCCAAGAGGGCGGCCTAGCGGGGCCTAGCTCCTACAATGAGCAGTTCTTC
clone_size: .; v_call: TRBV6-1; j_call: TRBJ1-5; d_call: .; cdr3_aa: CASSVNRGQVGSNQPQHF; cdr3_nt: TGTGCCAGCAGTGTAAATCGCGGGCAGGTTGGAAGCAATCAGCCCCAGCATTTT
clone_size: .; v_call: TRBV19; j_call: TRBJ1-2; d_call: .; cdr3_aa: CASSTTGTSYGYTF; cdr3_nt: TGTGCCAGTAGTACCACCGGGACAAGCTATGGCTACACCTTC
clone_size: few; v_call: TRBV4-2; j_call: TRBJ1-1; d_call: .; cdr3_aa: CASSLRYRGNTEAFF; cdr3_nt: TGTGCCAGCAGCCTAAGATATCGGGGGAACACTGAAGCTTTCTTT
clone_size: once; v_call: TRBV18; j_call: TRBJ2-7; d_call: TRBD1; cdr3_aa: CASSRDRGYEQYF; cdr3_nt: TGTGCCAGCTCACGGGACAGGGGATACGAGCAGTACTTC
clone_size: .; v_call: TRBV6-5; j_call: TRBJ1-5; d_call: TRBD1; cdr3_aa: CASSYTTGSDQPQHF; cdr3_nt: TGTGCCAGCAGTTACACGACAGGGTCCGATCAGCCCCAGCATTTT
clone_size: .; v_call: TRBV6-6; j_call: TRBJ2-2; d_call: TRBD1; cdr3_aa: CASSSGTGGTGELFF; cdr3_nt: TGTGCCAGCAGTTCGGGGACAGGGGGGACCGGGGAGCTGTTTTTT
clone_size: .; v_call: TRBV6-1; j_call: TRBJ1-2; d_call: .; cdr3_aa: CASSAEQANYGYTF; cdr3_nt: TGTGCCAGCAGTGCTGAACAGGCTAACTATGGCTACACCTTC
clone_size: .; v_call: TRBV29-1; j_call: TRBJ2-3; d_call: TRBD2; cdr3_aa: CSVDGSSGRADTQYF; cdr3_nt: TGCAGCGTTGATGGATCTAGCGGGAGAGCAGATACGCAGTATTTT
clone_size: few; v_call: TRBV11-2; j_call: TRBJ2-5; d_call: .; cdr3_aa: CASSLERQETQYF; cdr3_nt: TGTGCCAGCAGCTTGGAACGTCAAGAGACCCAGTACTTC